This TCR beta chain was captured in a study of beta chain features in type 1 diabetes. A remark on this clone: Its antigen remains unidentified.

Findings and limits, study-wide: More deletions and fewer insertions at VDJ junctions were found in patients with type 1 diabetes. Shorter templates might be favored by PCR, and equally so in patients and in controls.

The CDR3 sequence is 15 residues long. The J segment lost 4 bases and the V segment lost 2 bases, leaving 2 bases of the junction unmatched. Germline V gene lookup returns CDR1 SGHVS and CDR2 FNYEAQ. The entirety of the isolated RNA underwent reverse transcription, so expressed TCRB transcripts were sequenced. Naive, central memory and regulatory T cell samples produced a mean of about 3.5 million reads. Sequenced by immunoSEQ multiplex PCR; TCRdb stores in-frame clones only, minus some. The table records about 900,000 clones, 17% of them present only once. The sample consisted of naive CD4+ T cells from blood. The chain carries TRBV7-6 and TRBJ2-1; 10 bases are shared with TRBD2. The sequence was obtained from a young woman in good health. DNA for the CDR3: TGTGCCAGCAGCTTAACTAGCGGGACTTACAATGAGCAGTTCTTC. Protein sequence: CASSLTSGTYNEQFF. Based on the CDR3 plus reference TRBV7-6 and TRBJ2-1, the full variable domain is GAGVSQSPRYKVTKRGQDVALRCDPISGHVSLYWYRQALGQGPEFLTYFNYEAQQDKSGLPNDRFSAERPEGSISTLTIQRTEQRDSAMYRCASSLTSGTYNEQFFGPGTRLTVL.